The source of this T cell receptor beta chain is a study of OX40 agonist ivuxolimab in advanced cancers. Study background: Prior therapy, whether anti-PD-1, anti-PD-L1 or anti-CTLA-4, was allowed, and about 39% had some.

Sequencing used immunoSEQ multiplex PCR; TCRdb keeps in-frame clones, though not all of them. The table includes about 13,000 clones, 84% detected once. Patients were excluded for autoimmune disease history or systemic immunosuppression. About this clone: As yet, its antigen is unknown.

The CDR3 has 14 residues. The V and J ends lost 8 bases and 1 base respectively, with 12 bases between them. Germline V CDR1 and CDR2: SNHLY, FYNNEI. Study-wide results and caveats: In a subset of nonresponders, normalized T-cell clonal expansion was also low. Expanded clones belonging to CD8+ T cells outnumbered, on average, those of CD4+.

The rearrangement uses TRBV2 and TRBJ2-4; D assignment may be TRBD1 or TRBD2 (5 bases each). Sequencing was performed on CD4+ or CD8+ T cells sorted from blood, taken in a trial of the OX40 agonist ivuxolimab. The clonotype originates from an adult with an advanced solid tumor such as melanoma, head and neck, liver or kidney cancer. DNA of the CDR3: TGTGCCAGCTTGAGGGGAATTGCCAAAAACATTCAGTACTTC. The encoded protein is CASLRGIAKNIQYF.